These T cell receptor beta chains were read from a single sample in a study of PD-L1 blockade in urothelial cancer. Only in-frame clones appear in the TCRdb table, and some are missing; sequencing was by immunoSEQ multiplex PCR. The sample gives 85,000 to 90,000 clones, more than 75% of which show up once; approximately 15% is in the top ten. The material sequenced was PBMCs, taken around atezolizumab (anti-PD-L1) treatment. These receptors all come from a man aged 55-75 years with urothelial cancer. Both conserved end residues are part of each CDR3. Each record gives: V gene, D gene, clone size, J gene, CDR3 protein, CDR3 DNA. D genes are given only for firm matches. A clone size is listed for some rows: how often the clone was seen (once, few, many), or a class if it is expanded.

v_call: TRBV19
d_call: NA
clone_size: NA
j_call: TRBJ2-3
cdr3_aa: CASSIDIEGILGDTQYF
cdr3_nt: TGTGCCAGTAGTATAGATATCGAGGGTATCCTCGGAGATACGCAGTATTTT

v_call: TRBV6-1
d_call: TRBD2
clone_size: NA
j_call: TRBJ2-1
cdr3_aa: CASSRGGRAYEQFF
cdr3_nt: TGTGCCAGCAGTCGGGGCGGGAGGGCCTATGAGCAGTTCTTC

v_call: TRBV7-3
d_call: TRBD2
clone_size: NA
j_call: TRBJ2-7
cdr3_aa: CASSLRGGSSYEQYF
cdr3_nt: TGTGCCAGCAGCTTACGAGGCGGGAGCTCCTACGAGCAGTACTTC

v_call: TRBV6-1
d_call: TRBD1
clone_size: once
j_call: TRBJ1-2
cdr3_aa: CASRSDRVQGYTF
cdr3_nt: TGTGCCAGCAGAAGTGACAGGGTGCAAGGCTACACCTTC

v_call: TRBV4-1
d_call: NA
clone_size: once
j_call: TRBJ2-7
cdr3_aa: CASSHEGGGGHYFYEQYF
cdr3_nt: TGCGCCAGCAGCCATGAGGGGGGCGGGGGCCATTACTTCTACGAGCAGTACTTC

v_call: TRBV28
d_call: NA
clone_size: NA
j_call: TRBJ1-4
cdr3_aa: CASTIGGLNEKLFF
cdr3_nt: TGTGCCAGCACAATCGGGGGACTTAATGAAAAACTGTTTTTT

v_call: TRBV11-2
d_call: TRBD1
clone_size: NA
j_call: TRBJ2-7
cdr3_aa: CASSFRGQASWGEQYF
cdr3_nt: TGTGCCAGCAGCTTTCGGGGACAGGCGAGCTGGGGCGAGCAGTACTTC

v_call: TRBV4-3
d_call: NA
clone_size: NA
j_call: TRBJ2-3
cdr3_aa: CASSLGTLSTDTQYF
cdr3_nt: TGCGCCAGCAGCCTCGGGACACTTAGCACAGATACGCAGTATTTT

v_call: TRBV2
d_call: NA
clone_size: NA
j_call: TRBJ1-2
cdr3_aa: CASRKTDLANYGYTF
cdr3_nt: TGTGCCAGCAGAAAGACAGACCTAGCTAACTATGGCTACACCTTC

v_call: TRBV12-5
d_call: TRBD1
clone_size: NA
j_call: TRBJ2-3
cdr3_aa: CASAPRQGSWDTQYF
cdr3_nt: TGTGCTAGTGCCCCCCGACAGGGTAGTTGGGATACGCAGTATTTT

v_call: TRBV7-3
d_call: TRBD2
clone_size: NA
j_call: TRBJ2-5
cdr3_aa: CASSLTGGQETQYF
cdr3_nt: TGTGCCAGCAGCTTAACCGGGGGGCAAGAGACCCAGTACTTC

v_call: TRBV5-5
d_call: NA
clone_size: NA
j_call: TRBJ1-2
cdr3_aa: CASSPLSGNYGYTF
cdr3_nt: TGTGCCAGCAGCCCCCTCTCCGGGAACTATGGCTACACCTTC

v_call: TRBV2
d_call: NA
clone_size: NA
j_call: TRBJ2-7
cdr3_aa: CASSPDRRAYEQYF
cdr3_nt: TGTGCCAGCAGTCCAGACCGGAGGGCCTACGAGCAGTACTTC

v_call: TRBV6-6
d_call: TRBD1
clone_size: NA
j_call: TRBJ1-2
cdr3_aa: CASSRPDRDISGYTF
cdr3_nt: TGTGCCAGCAGCCGCCCCGACAGGGACATCTCTGGCTACACCTTC

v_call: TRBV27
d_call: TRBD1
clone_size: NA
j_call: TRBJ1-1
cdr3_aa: CASSLGQGSTEAFF
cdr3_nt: TGTGCCAGCAGTCTGGGACAGGGGAGCACTGAAGCTTTCTTT

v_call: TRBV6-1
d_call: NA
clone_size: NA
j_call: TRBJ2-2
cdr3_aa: CASSPGGRAGELFF
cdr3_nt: TGTGCCAGCAGTCCAGGAGGTAGGGCCGGGGAGCTGTTTTTT

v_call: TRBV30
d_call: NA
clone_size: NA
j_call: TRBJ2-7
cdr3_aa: CAWGDFGEEQYF
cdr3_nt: TGTGCCTGGGGAGATTTCGGGGAGGAGCAGTACTTC

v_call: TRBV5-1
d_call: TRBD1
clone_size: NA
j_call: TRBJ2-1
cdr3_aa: CASSGSGGPTEQFF
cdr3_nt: TGCGCCAGCAGCGGGTCAGGGGGCCCCACTGAGCAGTTCTTC

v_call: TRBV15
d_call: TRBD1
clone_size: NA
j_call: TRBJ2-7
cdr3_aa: CATSIEPGQGRYF
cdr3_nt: TGTGCCACCAGCATTGAACCGGGACAGGGAAGGTACTTC

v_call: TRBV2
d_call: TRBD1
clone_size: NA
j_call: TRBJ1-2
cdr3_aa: CASSERRGQNYGYTF
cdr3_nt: TGTGCCAGCAGTGAAAGAAGGGGACAGAACTATGGCTACACCTTC

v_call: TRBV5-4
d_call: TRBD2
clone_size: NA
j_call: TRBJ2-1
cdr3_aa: CASSLLLAGGPRQFF
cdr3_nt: TGTGCCAGCAGCTTGCTTCTAGCGGGAGGGCCGAGGCAGTTCTTC

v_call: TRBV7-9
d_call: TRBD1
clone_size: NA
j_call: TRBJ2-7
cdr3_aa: CASSPDRAYEQYF
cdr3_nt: TGTGCCAGCAGCCCGGACAGGGCCTACGAGCAGTACTTC

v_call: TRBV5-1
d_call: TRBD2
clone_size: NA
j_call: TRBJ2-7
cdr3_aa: CASNRGGSYEQYF
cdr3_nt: TGCGCCAGCAACCGGGGGGGCTCCTACGAGCAGTACTTC

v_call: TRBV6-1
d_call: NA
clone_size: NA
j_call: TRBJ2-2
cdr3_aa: CASSDSGNTGELFF
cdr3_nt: TGTGCCAGCAGTGACTCGGGAAACACCGGGGAGCTGTTTTTT

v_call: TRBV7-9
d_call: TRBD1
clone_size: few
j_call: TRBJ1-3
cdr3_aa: CASSPRQGKASGNTIYF
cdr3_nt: TGTGCCAGCAGCCCCCGACAGGGAAAAGCTTCTGGAAACACCATATATTTT

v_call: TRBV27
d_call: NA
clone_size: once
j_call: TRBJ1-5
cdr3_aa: CASSSELGGQPQHF
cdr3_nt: TGTGCCAGCAGTTCCGAGTTGGGGGGACAGCCCCAGCATTTT

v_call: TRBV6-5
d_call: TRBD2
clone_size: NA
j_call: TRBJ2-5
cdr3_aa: CASSYLAGAQETQYF
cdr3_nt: TGTGCCAGCAGTTATCTAGCGGGGGCCCAAGAGACCCAGTACTTC

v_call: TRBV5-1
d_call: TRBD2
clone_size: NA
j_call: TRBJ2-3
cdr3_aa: CASSLTSGASTDTQYF
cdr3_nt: TGCGCCAGCAGCTTGACTAGCGGGGCTAGCACAGATACGCAGTATTTT

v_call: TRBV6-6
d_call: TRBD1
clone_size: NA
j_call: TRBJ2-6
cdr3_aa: CASNGQGALGANVLTF
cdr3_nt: TGTGCCAGCAATGGACAGGGGGCGCTTGGGGCCAACGTCCTGACTTTC

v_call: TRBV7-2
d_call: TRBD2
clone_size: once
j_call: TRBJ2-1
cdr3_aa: CASSLNSGLAGGWNEQFF
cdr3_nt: TGTGCCAGCAGCTTGAATTCCGGACTAGCGGGAGGGTGGAATGAGCAGTTCTTC

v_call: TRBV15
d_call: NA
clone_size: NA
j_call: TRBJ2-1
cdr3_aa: CATSAGGVGEQFF
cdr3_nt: TGTGCCACCAGCGCCGGAGGGGTGGGTGAGCAGTTCTTC

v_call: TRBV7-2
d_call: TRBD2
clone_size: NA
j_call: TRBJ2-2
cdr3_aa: CASSLVATSATGELFF
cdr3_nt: TGTGCCAGCAGCTTAGTCGCGACTAGCGCCACCGGGGAGCTGTTTTTT

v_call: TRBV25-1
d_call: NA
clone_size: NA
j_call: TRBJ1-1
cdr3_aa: CASSEYRGQNTEAFF
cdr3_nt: TGTGCCAGCAGTGAATATCGAGGACAGAACACTGAAGCTTTCTTT

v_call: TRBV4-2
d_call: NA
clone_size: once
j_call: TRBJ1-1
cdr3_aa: CASSQGEGNTEAFF
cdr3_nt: TGTGCCAGCAGCCAAGGGGAGGGGAACACTGAAGCTTTCTTT

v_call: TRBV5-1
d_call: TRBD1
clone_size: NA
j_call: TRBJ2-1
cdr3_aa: CASSAKTGAFYNEQFF
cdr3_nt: TGCGCCAGCAGCGCCAAGACAGGGGCATTTTACAATGAGCAGTTCTTC

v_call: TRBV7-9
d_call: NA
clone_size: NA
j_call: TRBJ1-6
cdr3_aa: CASSFQQGSNSPLHF
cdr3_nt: TGTGCCAGCAGCTTCCAACAGGGATCAAATTCACCCCTCCACTTT

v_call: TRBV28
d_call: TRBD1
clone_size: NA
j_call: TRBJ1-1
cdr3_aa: CASSPGQGVSEAFF
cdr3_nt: TGTGCCAGCAGCCCCGGACAGGGCGTTTCTGAAGCTTTCTTT

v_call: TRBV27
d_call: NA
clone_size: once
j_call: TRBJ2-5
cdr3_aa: CASSTDFQETQYF
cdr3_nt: TGTGCCAGCAGCACGGACTTCCAAGAGACCCAGTACTTC

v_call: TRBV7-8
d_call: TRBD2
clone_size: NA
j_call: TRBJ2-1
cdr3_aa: CASSLASGFSSYNEQFF
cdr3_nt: TGTGCCAGCAGCTTAGCTAGCGGGTTCAGCTCCTACAATGAGCAGTTCTTC

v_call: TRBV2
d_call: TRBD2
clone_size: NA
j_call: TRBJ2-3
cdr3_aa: CASSEAPSGVRDTQYF
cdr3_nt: TGTGCCAGCAGTGAAGCCCCTAGCGGGGTACGAGATACGCAGTATTTT

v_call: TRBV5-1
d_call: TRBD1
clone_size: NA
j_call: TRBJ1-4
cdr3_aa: CASSAGQGRVGFEKLFF
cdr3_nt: TGCGCCAGCAGCGCAGGACAGGGGAGGGTTGGCTTTGAAAAACTGTTTTTT

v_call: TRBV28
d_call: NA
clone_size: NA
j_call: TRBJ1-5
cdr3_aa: CASRHQGFNQPQHF
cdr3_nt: TGTGCCAGCAGACACCAGGGTTTTAATCAGCCCCAGCATTTT

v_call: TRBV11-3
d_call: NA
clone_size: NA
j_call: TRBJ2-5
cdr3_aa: CASSYRSQGFGETQYF
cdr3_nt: TGTGCCAGCAGCTACCGATCACAGGGTTTTGGGGAGACCCAGTACTTC

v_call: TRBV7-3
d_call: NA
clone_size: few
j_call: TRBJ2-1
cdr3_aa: CANRDFPISSYNEQFF
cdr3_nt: TGTGCCAATAGGGACTTTCCCATCAGCTCCTACAATGAGCAGTTCTTC

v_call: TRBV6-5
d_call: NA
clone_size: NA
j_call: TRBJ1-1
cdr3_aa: CASSYGRAGGTEAFF
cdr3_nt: TGTGCCAGCAGTTACGGCAGGGCGGGGGGCACTGAAGCTTTCTTT

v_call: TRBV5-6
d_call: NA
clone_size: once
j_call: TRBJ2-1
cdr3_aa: CASRRSNRDPNEQFF
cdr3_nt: TGTGCCAGCAGGCGCAGCAACAGGGATCCGAATGAGCAGTTCTTC

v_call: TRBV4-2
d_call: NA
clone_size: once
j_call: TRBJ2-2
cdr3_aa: CASSQVLSAGELFF
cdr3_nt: TGTGCCAGCAGCCAAGTCCTGTCCGCCGGGGAGCTGTTTTTT

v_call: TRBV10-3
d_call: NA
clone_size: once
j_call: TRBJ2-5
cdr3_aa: CAISVAGETQYF
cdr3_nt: TGTGCCATCAGTGTAGCCGGGGAGACCCAGTACTTC

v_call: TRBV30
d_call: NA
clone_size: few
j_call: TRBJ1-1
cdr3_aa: CAWDRRENTEAFF
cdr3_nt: TGTGCCTGGGATCGCAGGGAGAACACTGAAGCTTTCTTT

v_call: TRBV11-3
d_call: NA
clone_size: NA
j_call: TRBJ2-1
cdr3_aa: CASSSREENYNEQFF
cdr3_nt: TGTGCCAGCAGCTCTAGAGAAGAGAACTACAATGAGCAGTTCTTC

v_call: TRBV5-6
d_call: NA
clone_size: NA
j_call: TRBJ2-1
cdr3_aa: CASSLERTAVGDNEQFF
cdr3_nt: TGTGCCAGCAGCTTGGAGCGGACCGCCGTTGGAGACAATGAGCAGTTCTTC

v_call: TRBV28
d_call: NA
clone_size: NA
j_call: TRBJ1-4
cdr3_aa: CASSTPIHHLLF
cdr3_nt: TGTGCCAGCAGTACACCGATACACCATCTTCTCTTT

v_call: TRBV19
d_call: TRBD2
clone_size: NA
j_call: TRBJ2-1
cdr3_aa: CASSQRESLNEQFF
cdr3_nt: TGTGCCAGTAGTCAGCGGGAGTCGCTCAATGAGCAGTTCTTC

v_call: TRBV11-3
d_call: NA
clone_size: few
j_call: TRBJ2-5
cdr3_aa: CASSLVGTFETQYF
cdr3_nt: TGTGCCAGCAGCTTAGTAGGGACATTCGAGACCCAGTACTTC